This T cell receptor beta chain was identified during a study of T cell responses to AZD1222 COVID-19 vaccine. Germline CDR1 and CDR2: MDHEN and SYDVKM. The CDR3 runs to 14 residues. V was pared by 1 base and J by 0 bases, with 7 bases between. Method: immunoSEQ multiplex PCR; TCRdb's copy keeps in-frame clones and lacks some. This repertoire shows 100,000 or so clones, approximately 87% found once; its top ten account for approximately 3.3%. Findings of the study overall: Donors were chiefly white British, with a greater number of females, and clonal diversity was perhaps underestimated. Only after the peak T cell response were repertoires sampled. Rises in breadth and depth of Spike-specific TCRs came after two AZD1222 doses. Per reports, nearly half of all spike-specific TCRs target regions that are unmutated in variants.

For this clone: Its antigen is still unknown.

Sequenced here: peripheral blood, sampled on day 0 of AZD1222 vaccination. This chain uses TRBV28 with TRBJ2-7, with D uncertain. This sequence originates from an adult in good health. The CDR3 bases are TGTGCCAGCAGTTTATTATGGAGCTCCTACGAGCAGTACTTC. Amino acids: CASSLLWSSYEQYF. The complete variable domain, with remaining parts taken from reference TRBV28 and TRBJ2-7, reads DVKVTQSSRYLVKRTGEKVFLECVQDMDHENMFWYRQDPGLGLRLIYFSYDVKMKEKGDIPEGYSVSREKKERFSLILESASTNQTSMYLCASSLLWSSYEQYFGPGTRLTVT.